Listed here is a single T cell receptor beta chain. Trimming pared 0 bases from V and 6 bases from J, leaving 4 bases between. Germline V gene sequence: CDR1 SGHRS, CDR2 YFSETQ. The CDR3 is made up of 12 amino acids. The data belong to a study of blood T cell repertoires in COVID-19. Overall study: PBMCs, B-cell-depleted T cells, or T cells provided the cDNA or gDNA that made up the material.

As originally analysed: It was from reference gene primer amplification that nucleated cell counts were estimated. Libraries were prepared by immunoSEQ multiplex PCR; TCRdb keeps only in-frame clonotypes and omits some of them. The V and J calls and clone size come from that table; D and trimming were worked out from the DNA. The data contain 60,000 or so clones, 80% to 90% of them singletons. Sequencing was done on a sample of peripheral blood. The chain carries TRBV5-1 and TRBJ2-1; no clear D. The sequence was obtained from a human donor with active COVID-19. The donor label of this sample is uncertain. The DNA of the CDR3 is TGCGCCAGCAGCTTGGATCGCAATGAGCAGTTCTTC. Translation gives CASSLDRNEQFF.